This TCR beta chain was identified in a study of cytomegalovirus exposure and HLA in healthy donors (dated by TCRdb to about 2017). With regard to the full study: An earlier analysis of approximately 600 of the donors reported more than 250 Gb of sequence data and around 110 million unique TCR beta sequences from some 180 million T cells. An early release that covered roughly 600 HLA-typed donors contained approximately 300 gigabases of sequencing data and tens of millions of unique TCR sequences. The genetic ancestry cluster associated with self-reported Caucasian donors included 81% of the 398 genotyped donors. The study aimed to test whether cataloging public T cell receptors could reveal signatures of past pathogen exposure. The T cell repertoires of some 700 subjects were profiled by immunosequencing and related to cytomegalovirus serostatus. A separate validation cohort of some 130 different subjects was used in addition to the roughly 640-subject first cohort. The study combined high-throughput TCR immunosequencing, statistical association of individual TCRs with disease status, and machine learning to predict cytomegalovirus infection status. In a later analysis, previously published TCR beta repertoires from several hundred donors were re-analyzed and high-resolution HLA genotyping was added so that TCR occurrence patterns could be studied. Rather than using new phenotypic data, the later analysis identified candidate immune exposures from TCR beta sequences and from how often those sequences occurred across donors. In an earlier analysis of roughly 540 of the donors, high-throughput TCR beta sequencing was used to judge whether each TCR beta V gene segment behaved as functional or pseudogenic. Alongside the repertoire data, information on donor age, sex, ethnicity and CMV serostatus was compiled. In a later genetic analysis, genome-wide SNP genotypes for about 60% of the 666 donors were used, and that subset was treated as a discovery cohort. Every discovery cohort repertoire had been produced on one sequencing platform. HLA typing covered class I and class II loci at four-digit resolution. The number of typed donors differed by locus: 629-630 for A, B, C, DRB1 and DQB1; 522 for DQA1; 606 for DPA1; and about 450 for DPB1. A handful of DR-DQ haplotypes were treated as single units for association and clustering because of strong linkage in the cohort. On average, 235,054 unique TCR beta nucleotide sequences were sequenced per donor among about 400 genotyped donors of the cohort, with roughly 18% of those sequences being non-productive.

Receptor libraries were prepared by the immunoSEQ multiplex PCR assay. For the multiplex PCR, a mixture combining 60 forward primers for TCR Vbeta segments and 13 reverse primers for TCR Jbeta segments was used. The CDR3 region of rearranged TCR beta genes was amplified from genomic DNA by a multiplex PCR assay. The Illumina HiSeq System was used to sequence the amplified TCR beta libraries as 87-base-pair reads. In the original analysis: A later analysis tallied some 79 million unique TCR beta chains across the 666 repertoires, and 10 million to 11 million of those chains were shared by two or more donors. Raw reads were error-corrected and collapsed into unique sequences with a nearest-neighbor algorithm that merged closely related sequences to remove PCR and sequencing errors. Alignment of CDR3 sequences to IMGT reference sequences was used to assign V, D and J gene segments. Each retained sequence needed at least a six-nucleotide match to both a V gene segment and a J gene segment. A rearrangement counted as productive if the CDR3 had no stop codons and remained in frame with V and J, and every other rearrangement counted as non-productive. CDR3 was defined by IMGT convention, running from the second conserved V-encoded cysteine to the conserved J-encoded phenylalanine. The earlier analysis of more than 450 of the donors excluded sequences that lacked an unambiguous match to a single V gene segment. An earlier analysis of a few hundred of the donors called V segments functional above 56.7% productive rearrangements and segregating when the between-donor standard deviation exceeded 5%. A statistical classification framework was built to diagnose cytomegalovirus status from the catalog of TCR beta chain sequences. V and J gene assignment, in a later analysis, came from comparing TCR nucleotide sequences with IMGT/GENE-DB human TR gene sequences. Using the TCRdist pipeline, a later analysis assigned CDR3 sequences along with most-parsimonious VDJ recombination scenarios. In a later analysis, every TCR beta chain was defined by the combination of its CDR3 amino acid sequence and its V-gene family, and reads without a unique V-gene family were dropped. As a way to deal with suspected cross-contamination and a sequencing artifact, a later analysis dropped 500 to 700 nucleotide sequences that were highly shared and had low generation probability. For each public chain, a later analysis derived a clonal expansion index from normalized ranks of inferred template counts within each repertoire. Generation probabilities in a later analysis came from a VDJ recombination model fitted to out-of-frame rearrangements, and those results were checked against IGoR. In a later analysis, TCR-TCR, TCR-HLA and TCR-CMV co-occurrence was scored with hypergeometric tests, and a repertoire-size bias correction was applied to TCR pairs. To estimate false discovery rates, a later analysis permuted the HLA or CMV assignments 20 times. A later analysis grouped co-occurring TCRs with DBSCAN, adding TCRdist sequence similarity when clustering within HLA-allele-positive subsets. For co-occurrence clustering, repertoires with fewer than 30,000 or more than 120,000 public chains were excluded, along with about five repertoires with anomalous nucleotide sharing. TCRdb carries this immuneACCESS record with in-frame sequences only. Its versions omit some clonotypes, under half of them owing to an unresolved V gene in the studies checked, with the rest unexplained. V, J and clone size were drawn from that table, and D and trimming were deduced from the DNA. This sample gives some 100,000 clones in total; roughly 83% of them show up just once. About 2% of the sample comes from the top ten.

Ends trimmed: V by 0 bases, J by 5 bases; bases unmatched to a gene: 6. CDR1 and CDR2 are read off the germline V gene (reference sequence) as SGHNT and YYREEE. Taken from cysteine to phenylalanine, the CDR3 has 17 residues. The read is trimmed to its CDR3 DNA, 51 bases read in frame from base 1. Study-wide findings and limitations: Broadly in line with IMGT annotations, most TCR beta V segments showed up in productive rearrangements about 90% or about 30% of the time in an earlier analysis of 450 to 600 of the donors. Roughly uniform sequencing depth across donors was assumed in presence/absence analyses, although this assumption may not hold. Some IMGT-functional V segments, including TRBV6-2 and TRBV6-3, could not be told apart with the 87-base-pair reads, so those segments were excluded. In vitro tests confirmed that a few of the cytomegalovirus-associated TCR beta chains recognize cytomegalovirus antigens. Most CMV-associated TCR beta chains appeared to be HLA-restricted in a later analysis, and the HLA associations seemed to be driven largely by CMV exposure. According to a later genetic analysis, donors in an Asian-associated ancestry cluster had fewer N-insertions in productive TCRs than the approximately 670-donor mean. Linkage disequilibrium might explain the correlated functional status among segregating V segments, but an unknown experimental factor could not be ruled out. This cohort had only TCR beta chains sequenced, and the lack of alpha or paired-chain data limited which features could be detected. A further reported finding was that TCR beta sequences accurately predicted the HLA-A and HLA-B alleles for most subjects in the first cohort. Most TCR sequences were seen in very few donors, while some public TCRs were found in many individuals. Because counts were too low, some 16 rarely observed V segments, including chromosome 9 orphons, were excluded from the earlier analysis of fewer than 650 of the donors. In a later analysis, HLA-associated TCR beta chains were found to be more clonally expanded and to have lower generation probabilities than equally common non-associated chains. The study listed 150 to 200 TCR beta chains as associated with cytomegalovirus. At a false discovery rate of 0.05, a later analysis linked 16,000 or so TCR beta sequences to specific HLA alleles. A later analysis reported that several top co-occurrence clusters appeared linked to parvovirus B19, influenza, CMV and Epstein-Barr virus. According to the authors, the approach could potentially be generalized to other disease states and immunological phenotypes. The classifier was reported to diagnose cytomegalovirus status with high specificity and sensitivity in both the original cohort and the validation cohort. According to a later analysis, TCR association rates differed among HLA loci, with DRB1 alleles showing the most associated TCRs and HLA-C alleles showing the fewest. Because HLA typing was missing for some donors at each locus, association tests included only the typed subset. When HLA alleles, especially DR and DQ, strongly co-occurred, attributing TCR associations to individual alleles was difficult. Immune exposure information for the cohort was limited to CMV serostatus. A group of highly shared sequence variants was considered likely to be a technical artifact of the sequencing pipeline. In a later genetic analysis, a missense DCLRE1C variant was associated with V-gene and J-gene trimming of TCR beta chains, and the association was replicated in an independent cohort.

The cohort comprised around 690 healthy bone marrow donors. Cohort members were all nominally healthy when sampled, although unrecorded immune exposures were likely present. The donor tested CMV seronegative and was one of the 352 seronegative cohort members. Each donor provided a peripheral blood sample, and peripheral blood mononuclear cells were used for TCR beta sequencing. Genomic DNA extraction from the blood cell samples was performed with the Qiagen DNeasy Blood Extraction Kit. A word on this clone: This receptor's antigen is unknown. Base qualities are not at hand, and no much larger clone is one base apart.

The TCR was taken from a man between 18 and 29 years old in good health and CMV-seronegative. The rearranged segments are TRBV5-4 and TRBJ2-5, with 14 central nucleotides matching TRBD2. Source material: PBMCs. The CDR3 region: CASSLGGTSGRGETQYF. Here is the DNA: TGTGCCAGCAGCTTGGGGGGGACTAGCGGGAGAGGGGAGACCCAGTACTTC.